This T cell receptor beta chain derives from a study of Graves' ophthalmopathy and Graves' hyperthyroidism. Study information: The blood sample was drawn at first diagnosis and before any treatment.

Concerning this clonotype itself: Its antigen is as yet unknown.

Amplifying from RNA transcripts, the study obtained TCR beta CDR3 regions. An opening RT-PCR round employed HTBI primers and preceded a second-round multiplex PCR. TCRdb redid the calling of the multiplex PCR reads with MiXCR, one entry per CDR3 protein. The table has around 660,000 distinct CDR3 sequences, over 40% seen once. Study results and caveats: A model built from 13 signatures distinguished ophthalmopathy from stable hyperthyroidism with approximately 90% sensitivity and about 77% specificity.

Trimming removed 12 bases from V and 5 bases from J; junction bases left unmatched: 11. Germline V gives CDR1 KGHDR, CDR2 SFDVKD. The length of the CDR3 is 15 residues. This receptor was identified in an adult man with Graves' ophthalmopathy. Specimen: peripheral blood. The chain couples TRBV24-1 to TRBJ2-5; TRBD2 agrees at 13 bases. The CDR3 sequence is CAWQRTSGSFETQYF. The CDR3 region has the DNA TGTGCCTGGCAGAGGACTAGCGGGAGTTTTGAGACCCAGTACTTC.